Each of the 18 T cell receptor beta chains below was sequenced from the same sample in a study of blood T cell repertoires in COVID-19. Measured with immunoSEQ multiplex PCR; TCRdb has only the in-frame clones, and not every one. The sample lists 150,000 to 200,000 clones; around 86% were seen once. Sequencing was done on a sample of peripheral blood. These TCRs come from a man aged 55 to 70 with COVID-19, enrolled during active disease.

This chain joins TRBV7-2 and TRBJ2-7, with D unclear. Germline V lookup: CDR1 SGHTA, CDR2 FQGNSA. Between the trimmed V and J ends, which lost 5 bases and 2 bases, there was a span of 10 bases. The CDR3 loop spans 13 amino acids. The CDR3 DNA reads TGTGCCAGCAGCCATGGCCTCACCTACGAGCAGTACTTC. Translating gives CASSHGLTYEQYF. Looking up the rest from reference TRBV7-2 and TRBJ2-7 gives the full variable domain: GAGVSQSPSNKVTEKGKDVELRCDPISGHTALYWYRQSLGQGLEFLIYFQGNSAPDKSGLPSDRFSAERTGGSVSTLTIQRTQQEDSAVYLCASSHGLTYEQYFGPGTRLTVT.

The gene calls are TRBV11-3 and TRBJ1-3; D gene uncertain. V lost 2 bases, J lost 2 bases, and 7 bases lay in between. This CDR3 spans 14 amino acids. CDR1 is SGHNT and CDR2 is YENEEA in the germline V gene. The chain's CDR3 is CASSLSGPGNTIYF. In DNA form, the CDR3 reads TGTGCCAGCAGCTTAAGTGGGCCTGGAAACACCATATATTTT.

The chain uses TRBV4-2 and TRBJ1-4; D gene unclear. This CDR3 contains 15 residues. V gave up 2 bases and J gave up 6 bases, with 13 bases separating them. Germline V gene data show CDR1 as LGHNA and CDR2 as YNFKEQ. The CDR3 here is CASSQRTLSDEKLFF. As DNA, the CDR3 is TGTGCCAGCAGCCAACGAACCTTGTCGGATGAAAAACTGTTTTTT.

The rearrangement joins TRBV5-8 to TRBJ2-1, with D possibly matching TRBD2 (6 bases). This CDR3 is 16 amino acids long. The germline V gene encodes CDR1 SGHTS and CDR2 YDEGEE. The V end was cut by 4 bases, the J end by 5 bases, with 19 bases between. For the CDR3, the DNA is TGTGCCAGCAGCACGGGACTGGCTACTCGAGACAATGAGCAGTTCTTC. This codes for CASSTGLATRDNEQFF.

The rearrangement uses TRBV27 and TRBJ2-5; TRBD1 might be the D (6 bases). The CDR3 consists of 14 residues. V lost 2 bases to trimming and J lost 5 bases, with 12 bases between them. Germline-derived CDR1 and CDR2 are MNHEY and SMNVEV (reference sequence). DNA of the CDR3: TGTGCCAGCAGTTTAACAGGGAGCTGGGAGACCCAGTACTTC. Its protein is CASSLTGSWETQYF.

The J gene is TRBJ1-1, the V gene TRBV6-5; D remains ambiguous. There are 13 residues in the CDR3. V was cut by 5 bases and J by 8 bases, with 15 bases left in between. CDR1 and CDR2 (germline): MNHEY, SVGAGI. CDR3 region: CASSKPLTLEAFF. The CDR3 DNA sequence: TGTGCCAGCAGTAAGCCGCTTACTCTCGAAGCTTTCTTT.

This rearrangement joins TRBV5-6 to TRBJ1-5; a possible D gene is TRBD1 (5 bases). The germline V gene encodes CDR1 SGHDT and CDR2 YYEEEE. The CDR3 runs to 14 residues. The V end lost 0 bases, the J end lost 5 bases, and 9 bases lay between the germline ends. The CDR3 DNA is TGTGCCAGCAGCTTGGTGGGGCTCGATCAGCCCCAGCATTTT. Translation: CASSLVGLDQPQHF.

The chain couples TRBV27 to TRBJ1-5, with 10 nucleotides matching TRBD1. J was trimmed by 0 bases and V by 5 bases; bases with no gene match: 4. This CDR3 is 16 amino acids long. Germline CDR1 is MNHEY and CDR2 is SMNVEV (reference sequence). In nucleotides, the CDR3 is TGTGCCAGCAGTCCCGGGACAGGGGTTAGCAATCAGCCCCAGCATTTT. This gives the protein CASSPGTGVSNQPQHF.

The chain has TRBV27 and TRBJ1-3; no clear D. There are 15 residues in the CDR3. CDR1 and CDR2 (germline): MNHEY, SMNVEV (reference sequence). V lost 8 bases and J 4 bases, leaving 18 bases between the germline ends. This chain's CDR3 is CASAGRGSSGNTIYF. The CDR3, as DNA: TGTGCCAGCGCTGGGAGAGGGTCCTCCGGAAACACCATATATTTT.

This clone turned up a few times. The CDR3 here is CASSPHGTSGGDEQFF. The CDR3 region has the DNA TGTGCCAGCAGCCCCCACGGGACTAGCGGGGGTGATGAGCAGTTCTTC. This chain joins TRBV6-2 or TRBV6-3 and TRBJ2-1, with 14 bases matching TRBD2. CDR1 MNHEY and CDR2 SVGEGT come from the germline V gene. The CDR3 runs 16 residues. J lost 8 bases, V lost 6 bases, and 9 bases had no gene match.

V is TRBV29-1 and J is TRBJ2-1; TRBD2 aligns across 13 bases. The CDR3 totals 15 residues. V was pared by 6 bases and J by 4 bases, with 6 bases of the junction left unmatched. CDR1 is SQVTM, CDR2 ANQGSEA, per germline. Here the CDR3 DNA reads TGCAGCGTCTGGACTAGCGGGAGACGGTACAATGAGCAGTTCTTC. This translates into CSVWTSGRRYNEQFF.

The CDR3 is CASSPGQAPEKTQYF. As DNA, the CDR3 is TGTGCCAGCAGCCCCGGACAGGCCCCGGAAAAGACCCAGTACTTC. The V and J genes are TRBV11-1 and TRBJ2-5; TRBD1 agrees at 7 bases. The CDR3 extends over 15 amino acids. With 5 bases clipped from V and 6 bases from J, the junction kept 12 bases outside the gene matches. The germline gives CDR1 SGHAT, CDR2 FQDESV (reference sequence).

This rearrangement joins TRBV3-1 (or the pseudogene TRBV3-2) to TRBJ1-4, with 10 bases identical to TRBD1. The CDR3 contains 14 residues. CDR1 is LGHDT, CDR2 YNNKEL, per germline (reference sequence). The J segment lost 10 bases and the V segment lost 3 bases, leaving 5 bases of the junction unmatched. CDR3 bases: TGTGCCAGCAGCCATGACAGGGGGCGTAGAAAACTGTTTTTT. It translates to CASSHDRGRRKLFF.

V is TRBV5-6 and J is TRBJ2-7; 8 bases are a match to TRBD2. The CDR3 contains 16 residues. CDR1 is SGHDT, CDR2 YYEEEE, per germline. The V and J ends lost 1 base and 1 base, in that order; junction bases with no gene match: 7. This CDR3 reads CASSLRRGGPSYEQYF. As DNA, the CDR3 is TGTGCCAGCAGCTTGCGCCGGGGGGGCCCTTCCTACGAGCAGTACTTC.

The rearrangement uses TRBV7-8 and TRBJ2-1; 7 bases are a match to TRBD2. This CDR3 contains 15 residues. With 7 bases clipped from V and 0 bases from J, the junction kept 6 bases outside the gene matches. In germline, CDR1 is SGHVS, CDR2 FQNEAQ. The DNA for the CDR3 is TGTGCCAGCAAGGGAGGGACGAGCTCCTACAATGAGCAGTTCTTC. Translated: CASKGGTSSYNEQFF.

The genes are TRBV3-1 (or the pseudogene TRBV3-2) and TRBJ1-6; D is perhaps TRBD1 (5 bases). The V gene's germline CDR1 is LGHDT and CDR2 YNNKEL (reference sequence). V was trimmed by 3 bases and J by 9 bases, leaving 21 bases between them. This CDR3 is built from 17 residues. The CDR3, as DNA: TGTGCCAGCAGCCATCTCACGGGGGGAAGAGGCGGTTCACCCCTCCACTTT. It specifies CASSHLTGGRGGSPLHF.

The rearrangement joins TRBV24-1 to TRBJ2-2; TRBD2 agrees at 7 bases. The CDR3 is 17 residues long. Germline-derived CDR1 and CDR2 are KGHDR and SFDVKD. J gave up 1 base and V 1 base, and 5 bases lay outside the gene matches. DNA of the CDR3: TGTGCCACCAGTGATTTAAAGGGCGGGGGGAACACCGGGGAGCTGTTTTTT. Protein sequence: CATSDLKGGGNTGELFF.

The chain couples TRBV7-2 to TRBJ1-5; D not resolved. V was shortened by 4 bases and J by 2 bases, with 9 bases between the two germline ends. In germline, CDR1 is SGHTA, CDR2 FQGNSA. The CDR3 is 14 amino acids. The CDR3 protein is CASSYEGGNQPQHF. The CDR3 DNA reads TGTGCCAGCAGCTATGAGGGTGGCAATCAGCCCCAGCATTTT.